Listed here are 12 T cell receptor beta chains from one sample, sequenced in a study of blood T cell repertoires in COVID-19. The table came from immunoSEQ multiplex PCR; TCRdb's copy has only in-frame clones and leaves some out. In the table there are around 140,000 clones, 77% of which are singletons. The material sequenced was peripheral blood. These receptors were taken from a woman aged 50 to 65 with active or convalescent COVID-19.

The chain links TRBV7-6 to TRBJ2-7; TRBD2 matches 14 bases. The CDR3 runs 16 residues. With V trimmed by 5 bases and J by 6 bases, 9 bases remained unmatched. The germline gives CDR1 SGHVS, CDR2 FNYEAQ. The CDR3 loop is CASSGWGGLAGGEQYF. The CDR3 DNA reads TGTGCCAGCAGCGGATGGGGAGGACTAGCGGGGGGCGAGCAGTACTTC.

This clone was detected only a few times. The J gene is TRBJ1-4, the V gene TRBV2; TRBD1 agrees at 9 bases. The germline V gene has CDR1 SNHLY and CDR2 FYNNEI. With V trimmed by 6 bases and J by 14 bases, 16 bases remained unmatched. The CDR3 sequence is 15 residues long. Here the CDR3 reads CASRAVRDRARVLFF. The CDR3 DNA reads as TGTGCCAGCAGGGCTGTCCGGGACAGGGCCCGAGTGCTGTTTTTT.

This rearrangement joins TRBV14 to TRBJ1-6; D remains ambiguous. Trimming took off 0 bases at V and 3 bases at J, with 3 bases between the two ends. Germline CDR1 SGHDN, CDR2 FVKESK. The CDR3 loop spans 14 amino acids. This CDR3 reads CASSQDLYNSPLHF. In nucleotides, the CDR3 is TGTGCCAGCAGCCAAGACCTCTATAATTCACCCCTCCACTTT.

This clone has only a few counts. The V gene is TRBV7-8, the J gene TRBJ1-1; 7 nucleotides match TRBD1. The CDR3 is 16 amino acids. Looked up from germline, CDR1 is SGHVS and CDR2 is FQNEAQ. Trimming at V came to 5 bases and at J to 2 bases, leaving 11 bases not matched to a gene. In DNA, the CDR3 is TGTGCCAGCAGCCGAGACAGGGTGGGACCCAACACTGAAGCTTTCTTT. Protein: CASSRDRVGPNTEAFF.

This clone was observed once. The chain combines TRBV7-2 with TRBJ1-5; 7 bases agree with TRBD1. Trimming at V came to 5 bases and at J to 3 bases, leaving 7 bases not matched to a gene. The V gene's germline CDR1 is SGHTA and CDR2 FQGNSA. CDR3 size: 15 residues. The CDR3 nucleotides read TGTGCCAGCAGCAGGGGACAGAACTTCAATCAGCCCCAGCATTTT. As protein: CASSRGQNFNQPQHF.

This chain uses TRBV7-9 with TRBJ1-6; possible D gene TRBD1, 5 bases. Trimming took off 6 bases at V and 6 bases at J, with 15 bases between the two ends. The CDR3 sequence is 15 residues long. CDR1 is SEHNR and CDR2 is FQNEAQ in the germline V gene (reference sequence). As DNA, the CDR3 is TGTGCCAGCAGTCCCGGGACTGGGCGTAATTCACCCCTCCACTTT. Translation gives CASSPGTGRNSPLHF. Complete variable domain (other parts from reference TRBV7-9 and TRBJ1-6): DTGVSQNPRHKITKRGQNVTFRCDPISEHNRLYWYRQTLGQGPEFLTYFQNEAQLEKSRLLSDRFSAERPKGSFSTLEIQRTEQGDSAMYLCASSPGTGRNSPLHFGNGTRLTVT.

The rearrangement joins TRBV29-1 to TRBJ2-7; 7 nucleotides agree with TRBD1. V lost 7 bases, J lost 1 base, and 10 bases stayed unmatched. This CDR3 has 14 residues. CDR1 is SQVTM and CDR2 is ANQGSEA in the germline V gene. In DNA form, the CDR3 reads TGCAGCGCTTCGATCGGGACAGCGTCCTACGAGCAGTACTTC. Its protein product is CSASIGTASYEQYF.

The chain has TRBV27 and TRBJ2-7; TRBD1 aligns across 8 bases. The trim removed 2 bases at V and 4 bases at J, leaving 1 base unmatched. Germline V gene data show CDR1 as MNHEY and CDR2 as SMNVEV (reference sequence). CDR3 length: 13 residues. The CDR3, as DNA: TGTGCCAGCAGTTTACAGGGGGCTTACGAGCAGTACTTC. This gives the protein CASSLQGAYEQYF.

V gene TRBV7-3 combines with J gene TRBJ2-5, with 7 positions matching TRBD2. V shed 5 bases and J 1 base; nucleotides not matched to a gene: 10. CDR3 size: 16 residues. CDR1 is SGHTA, CDR2 FQGTGA, per germline. CDR3 nucleotide sequence: TGTGCCAGCAGCGCCTTCCCTAGCGGCCTCCAAGAGACCCAGTACTTC. Protein product: CASSAFPSGLQETQYF.

The genes are TRBV5-6 and TRBJ2-7, with D maybe TRBD1 (8 bases). The germline CDR1 and CDR2 sequences are SGHDT and YYEEEE. The CDR3 has 15 amino acids. Trimming removed 4 bases at V and 6 bases at J, with 20 bases between. For the CDR3, the DNA is TGTGCCAGCAGCCCCAAACAGGGGGGGAGCAGCGAGCAGTACTTC. It yields the protein CASSPKQGGSSEQYF.

The rearrangement joins TRBV27 to TRBJ1-2; 7 nucleotides agree with TRBD1. CDR3 length: 15 residues. Germline CDR1 reads MNHEY; CDR2 reads SMNVEV (reference sequence). V gave up 8 bases and J gave up 3 bases; unmatched junction bases: 12. This CDR3 reads CASFGAKQGHYGYTF. CDR3 in DNA: TGTGCCAGCTTCGGGGCAAAACAGGGGCACTATGGCTACACCTTC.

The V call is TRBV14, the J call TRBJ1-1; TRBD1 agrees at 7 bases. Germline V gene data show CDR1 as SGHDN and CDR2 as FVKESK. After removal of 0 bases from V and 9 bases from J, the junction contained 4 bases not matched to a gene. The length of the CDR3 is 13 residues. CDR3 residues: CASSQDRGMKAFF. In nucleotides, the CDR3 is TGTGCCAGCAGCCAAGACAGGGGGATGAAAGCTTTCTTT.